This T cell receptor beta chain was documented in a study of blood T cell repertoires in COVID-19 (dated by TCRdb to the early 2020s). About the study as a whole: Samples from collaborators originated in the United States, Italy and Spain and spanned both the acute and convalescent phases of COVID-19. The prospective study material was composed of cDNA or gDNA derived from T cells, B-cell-depleted T cells, or PBMCs. The dataset comprised deeply sampled blood TCRbeta repertoires from subjects exposed to, actively infected with, or recovered from COVID-19. The repertoires were released in a freely available public database intended as a resource for research on the immune response to SARS-CoV-2. The samples were drawn from the first 160 participants of the ongoing ImmuneRACE study and from 1,200 or so subjects provided by 6 global collaborators. Nearly every sample came with metadata listing a de-identified subject ID, COVID-19 status, age in years and sex. Where available, HLA class I and class II types were obtained from metadata supplied by the sample provider rather than from assay-based typing. The paper's findings and limits, for the study overall: The quantity of clinical and demographic metadata differed by source and by participant and was supplied without curation.

In Seattle, one collaborating source enrolled patients while the infection was active and tracked those patients longitudinally over the course of disease. Each collaborating institution followed its own protocols to collect whole blood in K2EDTA tubes. Collaborator samples were shipped for TCRbeta analysis as frozen whole blood, isolated PBMCs, or DNA extracted from either sample type. At the junction V is shortened by 0 bases and J by 4 bases, with 7 bases in between. Measured from the cysteine to the phenylalanine, the CDR3 is 14 residues long. This entry keeps only the CDR3 DNA: 42 bases, framed from base 1. The germline V gene encodes CDR1 SGHRS and CDR2 YFSETQ. About this clone itself: This receptor's antigen is unknown. The record has no base qualities; no much larger clone is one base away.

The immunoSEQ Assay, a bias-controlled multiplex PCR, was used to amplify TCRbeta CDR3 regions from genomic DNA. The authors' pipeline ran thus. Nucleated cell counts per sample were estimated from amplification of reference gene primers within the assay. Sequence reads were collapsed and filtered to measure the absolute abundance of every unique TCRbeta CDR3 rearrangement. For each sample, productive Simpson clonality was calculated by taking the square root of Simpson's diversity index across productive rearrangements. What TCRdb holds here is the immuneACCESS table cut down to in-frame rearrangements. Part of the clones is not present; checked against another copy, under half of the missing clones reflect an unresolved V gene, and the others are unexplained. V, J and clone size reflect that table, while D and trimming were determined from the DNA. The sample includes 140,000 or so clones, with about 83% observed a single time. Less than 9% of the sample goes to the ten largest clones.

This receptor was identified in a man aged 25-45 years with COVID-19, enrolled during active disease. What was sequenced was peripheral blood. The V and J genes are TRBV5-1 and TRBJ1-4; no D gene is confidently identified. CDR3 region: CASSLGRLNEKLFF. The sequence in DNA is TGCGCCAGCAGCTTGGGCAGACTTAATGAAAAACTGTTTTTT.